Listed below are T cell receptor beta chains from one sample, sequenced in a study of T cell responses to AZD1222 COVID-19 vaccine. Here immunoSEQ multiplex PCR was the method, and the copy in TCRdb shows in-frame clones only, minus some. The sample has 150,000 to 190,000 clones; more than 75% are singletons. The sequencing used peripheral blood, collected 28 days after the second AZD1222 dose. These receptors came from an adult who received the AZD1222 COVID-19 vaccine. Both conserved end residues are part of each CDR3. A D gene is named only where the DNA matches it firmly. Size is stated for part of the rows, as once, few or many counts, or as a class when the clone is expanded.

>NA|TRBJ2-3|TRBD1|TRBV28
CASRTQGASSSDTQYF
TGTGCCAGCAGAACTCAGGGGGCGAGTTCGTCAGATACGCAGTATTTT
>NA|TRBJ2-1|TRBD2|TRBV5-1
CASSLEGLAYNEQFF
TGCGCCAGCAGCTTGGAGGGACTAGCCTACAATGAGCAGTTCTTC
>NA|TRBJ1-5|NA|TRBV5-5
CASSFGATDSNQPQHF
TGTGCCAGCAGCTTTGGCGCGACGGACAGCAATCAGCCCCAGCATTTT
>NA|TRBJ1-5|NA|TRBV6-4
CASTRGRGSSQPQHF
TGTGCCAGCACCCGGGGCAGGGGAAGTAGTCAGCCCCAGCATTTT
>NA|TRBJ1-2|NA|TRBV19
CASSPEATRGGYTF
TGTGCCAGTAGCCCGGAGGCGACCCGGGGCGGCTACACCTTC
>NA|TRBJ2-1|NA|TRBV7-9
CASSFGVLGLGGDEQFF
TGTGCCAGCAGCTTCGGGGTCCTCGGGCTTGGAGGCGATGAGCAGTTCTTC
>few|TRBJ2-1|NA|TRBV19
CASSIDRNSNEQFF
TGTGCCAGTAGTATAGATCGTAACAGCAATGAGCAGTTCTTC
>NA|TRBJ1-5|TRBD1|TRBV28
CASSPLTGGNQPQHF
TGTGCCAGTAGCCCCTTGACAGGGGGCAATCAGCCCCAGCATTTT
>NA|TRBJ1-1|NA|TRBV4-3
CASSQDRGTEAFF
TGCGCCAGCAGCCAAGATAGGGGAACCGAAGCTTTCTTT
>NA|TRBJ2-1|NA|TRBV7-3
CASSGVHQKNNEQFF
TGTGCCAGCTCCGGGGTTCACCAAAAGAACAATGAGCAGTTCTTC
>NA|TRBJ2-7|NA|TRBV29-1
CSVRETHSYEQYF
TGCAGCGTTAGGGAGACACACTCCTACGAGCAGTACTTC
>NA|TRBJ2-7|NA|TRBV6-5
CASKGAAEGYEQYF
TGTGCCAGCAAAGGCGCGGCGGAGGGCTACGAGCAGTACTTC
>NA|TRBJ2-1|TRBD1|TRBV5-1
CASSLGTGGYEQFF
TGCGCCAGCAGCTTAGGGACAGGGGGCTATGAGCAGTTCTTC
>few|TRBJ2-1|NA|TRBV3-1/TRBV3-2
CASSQGLEGRNEQFF
TGTGCCAGCAGCCAAGGCCTCGAGGGGCGGAATGAGCAGTTCTTC
>NA|TRBJ2-7|TRBD2|TRBV29-1
CSVVGGGLEQYF
TGCAGCGTTGTTGGGGGGGGACTCGAGCAGTACTTC
>few|TRBJ2-2|NA|TRBV13
CASRRLGGTGELFF
TGTGCCAGCAGGCGACTAGGGGGTACCGGGGAGCTGTTTTTT
>few|TRBJ1-3|NA|TRBV2
CASSSRFSSGNTIYF
TGTGCCAGCAGTAGCCGCTTCAGCTCTGGAAACACCATATATTTT
>NA|TRBJ1-6|NA|TRBV28
CASTLRSSPLHF
TGTGCCAGCACCCTACGAAGTTCACCCCTCCACTTT
>NA|TRBJ1-5|NA|TRBV7-8
CASSSGERDNQPQHF
TGTGCCAGCAGCTCCGGGGAAAGGGATAATCAGCCCCAGCATTTT
>NA|TRBJ2-7|TRBD2|TRBV13
CASSAGLAGVFDEQYF
TGTGCCAGCAGCGCGGGGCTAGCGGGAGTATTTGACGAGCAGTACTTC
>NA|TRBJ2-7|NA|TRBV6-5
CASRYYEQYF
TGTGCCAGCAGGTACTACGAGCAGTACTTC
>NA|TRBJ1-5|TRBD1|TRBV5-6
CASSGQDSNQPQHF
TGTGCCAGCAGTGGACAGGACAGCAATCAGCCCCAGCATTTT
>NA|TRBJ2-5|NA|TRBV7-2
CASSLDWTRETQYF
TGTGCCAGCAGCTTAGATTGGACGCGGGAGACCCAGTACTTC
>NA|TRBJ2-2|NA|TRBV24-1
CATSDLRLGDTGELFF
TGTGCCACCAGTGATTTAAGGTTAGGGGACACCGGGGAGCTGTTTTTT
>few|TRBJ1-2|NA|TRBV28
CASSPPGDGDYGYTF
TGTGCCAGCAGTCCCCCCGGGGACGGAGACTATGGCTACACCTTC
>NA|TRBJ2-1|TRBD1|TRBV14
CASSHGQGVRDEQFF
TGTGCCAGCAGCCATGGACAGGGGGTGAGGGATGAGCAGTTCTTC
>NA|TRBJ2-1|NA|TRBV12-3/TRBV12-4
CASTMRDEQFF
TGTGCCAGCACCATGAGGGATGAGCAGTTCTTC
>NA|TRBJ1-2|NA|TRBV3-1/TRBV3-2
CASSFNAVNYGYTF
TGTGCCAGCAGCTTTAACGCGGTCAACTATGGCTACACCTTC
>NA|TRBJ2-1|NA|TRBV15
CATSRDLGYVDEQFF
TGTGCCACCAGCAGAGATTTGGGATATGTCGATGAGCAGTTCTTC
>NA|TRBJ2-1|TRBD2|TRBV24-1
CATSDFTSGDYNEQFF
TGTGCCACCAGTGATTTCACTAGCGGAGACTACAATGAGCAGTTCTTC
>NA|TRBJ1-1|NA|TRBV15
CATSREYPVTVNTEAFF
TGTGCCACCAGCAGAGAGTACCCGGTGACAGTGAACACTGAAGCTTTCTTT
>once|TRBJ2-3|TRBD2|TRBV19
CASTSGRADTDTQYF
TGTGCCAGTACGAGCGGGAGGGCCGACACAGATACGCAGTATTTT
>NA|TRBJ2-1|TRBD1|TRBV7-2
CASSLVGGQVYNEQFF
TGTGCCAGCAGCTTAGTGGGGGGACAGGTCTACAATGAGCAGTTCTTC
>NA|TRBJ1-6|NA|TRBV23-1
CASSHRSSPLHF
TGCGCCAGCAGTCACAGGAGTTCACCCCTCCACTTT
>NA|TRBJ2-5|NA|TRBV7-2
CASSLGGRVETQYF
TGTGCCAGCAGCTTGGGGGGGCGCGTGGAGACCCAGTACTTC
>NA|TRBJ2-2|NA|TRBV5-6
CASSLTGGGTGELFF
TGTGCCAGCAGCTTGACCGGGGGCGGAACCGGGGAGCTGTTTTTT
>once|TRBJ2-3|NA|TRBV11-1
CASSVRLADTQYF
TGTGCCAGCAGCGTCCGACTAGCAGATACGCAGTATTTT
>NA|TRBJ2-7|TRBD2|TRBV6-2/TRBV6-3
CASSSDLAGVSLYEQYF
TGTGCCAGCAGTTCTGATCTAGCGGGAGTAAGTTTGTACGAGCAGTACTTC
>NA|TRBJ1-1|NA|TRBV19
CASRTLWGAATEAFF
TGTGCCAGTAGGACCCTTTGGGGGGCGGCTACTGAAGCTTTCTTT
>NA|TRBJ2-1|NA|TRBV10-3
CATRGYNEQFF
TGTGCCACGAGAGGGTACAATGAGCAGTTCTTC
>NA|TRBJ2-1|TRBD1|TRBV14
CASSLRTGGSYNEQFF
TGTGCCAGCAGCCTCAGGACAGGGGGGTCCTACAATGAGCAGTTCTTC
>NA|TRBJ2-3|NA|TRBV9
CASGSISTDTQYF
TGTGCCAGCGGGTCTATCAGCACAGATACGCAGTATTTT
>NA|TRBJ2-3|NA|TRBV7-6
CASSSSGIFTDTQYF
TGTGCCAGCAGCTCCAGTGGGATTTTTACAGATACGCAGTATTTT
>NA|TRBJ2-2|NA|TRBV11-2
CASSLAVRGASTGELFF
TGTGCCAGCAGCTTAGCGGTAAGGGGAGCGAGCACCGGGGAGCTGTTTTTT
>NA|TRBJ1-4|NA|TRBV5-6
CASSLGGYEKLFF
TGTGCCAGCAGCTTGGGGGGTTATGAAAAACTGTTTTTT
>NA|TRBJ1-5|NA|TRBV3-1/TRBV3-2
CASSQDIGLEGNQPQHF
TGTGCCAGCAGCCAAGATATCGGCTTGGAGGGTAATCAGCCCCAGCATTTT
>NA|TRBJ2-1|TRBD1|TRBV11-2
CASSFLTGSNEQFF
TGTGCCAGCAGCTTCCTGACAGGGAGCAATGAGCAGTTCTTC
>NA|TRBJ1-6|NA|TRBV6-5
CASSYAETHNSPLHF
TGTGCCAGCAGTTACGCCGAAACCCATAATTCACCCCTCCACTTT
>NA|TRBJ2-3|NA|TRBV7-9
CASSLVGRSSTDTQYF
TGTGCCAGCAGCTTAGTCGGTCGCTCTAGCACAGATACGCAGTATTTT
>NA|TRBJ2-2|NA|TRBV4-3
CASSHDSGIVAGELFF
TGCGCCAGCAGCCACGATTCCGGGATCGTGGCCGGGGAGCTGTTTTTT
>NA|TRBJ2-1|NA|TRBV21-1
CASSKLGLAPDEQFF
TGTGCCAGCAGCAAACTGGGACTAGCGCCGGATGAGCAGTTCTTC
>NA|TRBJ1-1|TRBD1|TRBV14
CASSQSRGGTEAFF
TGTGCCAGCAGCCAAAGCAGGGGGGGAACTGAAGCTTTCTTT
>NA|TRBJ1-2|TRBD1|TRBV7-9
CASSLDLGQGHYGYTF
TGTGCCAGCAGCTTAGATTTGGGACAGGGCCACTATGGCTACACCTTC